These 6 T cell receptor beta chains share one sample of origin, sequenced in a study of blood T cells in healthy people across ages. Primed by a sample-barcoded 5' primer and a J-beta primer mix, a second PCR proceeded for about 7 to 12 cycles. TCRdb reanalysed the 5' RACE reads using MiXCR and keeps one entry per CDR3 protein. Of hundreds of thousands of distinct CDR3 sequences in the sample, around a quarter were seen once. This same sample was also part of a study on T cells of mothers and their children.

The sequencing sample was made of blood. The receptors come from a boy between 5 and 17 years old in good health.

The chain recombines TRBV7-3 with TRBJ1-1; no firm D call. The CDR3 has 13 residues. With 3 bases removed from V and 4 bases from J, the gap between germline ends came to 9 bases. Germline V lookup: CDR1 SGHTA, CDR2 FQGTGA. DNA of the CDR3: TGTGCCAGCAGCTTGACCGTTGGCACTGAAGCTTTCTTT. This sequence encodes CASSLTVGTEAFF.

This clonotype was counted only a few times. The gene calls are TRBV4-2 and TRBJ2-5; TRBD2 might be the D (6 bases). This CDR3 is 17 amino acids long. V gave up 0 bases and J gave up 1 base, with 15 bases separating them. Germline values: CDR1 LGHNA, CDR2 YNFKEQ. The CDR3 bases are TGTGCCAGCAGCCAAGATCCAACGGGAGTTGGCCAAGAGACCCAGTACTTC. Amino acid sequence: CASSQDPTGVGQETQYF.

In its sample, this clonotype was seen a few times. The rearrangement links TRBV7-2 to TRBJ2-5; 10 bases fit TRBD1. The junction had 11 bases not matched to a gene; V was cut back by 5 bases and J by 5 bases. Germline V lookup: CDR1 SGHTA, CDR2 FQGNSA. The CDR3 loop spans 16 amino acids. The CDR3: CASSQGDRGELETQYF. The CDR3 DNA sequence: TGTGCCAGCAGCCAGGGGGACAGGGGAGAATTGGAGACCCAGTACTTC.

This clonotype was detected many times. V usage is TRBV5-6 and J usage is TRBJ1-4, with unresolved D. The CDR3 loop spans 14 amino acids. Germline assignment: CDR1 SGHDT and CDR2 YYEEEE. V was pared by 3 bases and J by 6 bases, with 12 bases between. The CDR3 nucleotides read TGTGCCAGCAGCTCAGCGTGGACGGATGAAAAACTGTTTTTT. Its translation is CASSSAWTDEKLFF. Complete variable domain (other parts from reference TRBV5-6 and TRBJ1-4): DAGVTQSPTHLIKTRGQQVTLRCSPKSGHDTVSWYQQALGQGPQFIFQYYEEEERQRGNFPDRFSGHQFPNYSSELNVNALLLGDSALYLCASSSAWTDEKLFFGSGTQLSVL.

The rearrangement links TRBV20-1 to TRBJ2-5; D is unclear. The J call may be faulty, since TRBJ2-7 better matches the DNA end. The CDR3 has 14 amino acids. CDR1 and CDR2 from the germline V gene are DFQATT and SNEGSKA (reference sequence). In DNA form, the CDR3 reads TGCAGTGCTACGGCACTTAAAGTCTCCTACGAGCAGTACTTC. Encoded protein: CSATALKVSYEQYF.

The rearrangement links TRBV28 to TRBJ1-2; 7 bases align to TRBD1. This CDR3 region has 14 residues. Germline V gene lookup returns CDR1 MDHEN and CDR2 SYDVKM. Trimming cost V 6 bases and J 4 bases; bases outside gene matches: 8. The CDR3 bases are TGTGCCAGCAGCGACAGGGCGAAAAGCTATGGCTACACCTTC. Encoded protein: CASSDRAKSYGYTF.